This paragraph reports one T cell receptor beta chain. Its antigen is unidentified. Using immunoSEQ multiplex PCR, the repertoire was profiled, and TCRdb retains in-frame clones only, with some absent. This table holds 30,000 to 40,000 clones, approximately 77% found once. The data belong to a study of radiotherapy plus CTLA-4 blockade in lung cancer. Points from the study as a whole: How blood T cell clones changed early, along with interferon-beta, reportedly forecast response best. An expansion of tumor-derived TCR clones occurred in blood after radiotherapy plus ipilimumab.

The CDR3 extends over 14 amino acids. Germline loops: CDR1 SEHNR, CDR2 FQNEAQ (reference sequence). Trimming cost V 0 bases and J 2 bases, with 8 bases left between them. CTLA-4 blockade with ipilimumab, together with focal radiation, was given to patients with chemo-refractory metastatic non-small-cell lung cancer. V gene TRBV7-9 combines with J gene TRBJ2-7; no reliable D call. This specimen consisted of peripheral blood, obtained from a patient treated with radiotherapy plus ipilimumab. The receptor comes from a human donor with non-small cell lung cancer whose response to radiotherapy plus ipilimumab could not be evaluated. This CDR3 reads CASSLANAAYEQYF. Written as DNA, the CDR3 is TGTGCCAGCAGCTTAGCGAACGCAGCCTACGAGCAGTACTTC.